This T cell receptor beta chain was sequenced in a study of cytomegalovirus exposure and HLA in healthy donors (dated by TCRdb to 2015 to 2018). For the study in its entirety: An earlier analysis of 587 of the donors reported about 250 Gb of sequence data and around 110 million unique TCR beta sequences from 150 million to 200 million T cells. Because of strong linkage in the cohort, five DR-DQ haplotypes were treated as single units for association and clustering. A later analysis re-analyzed previously published TCR beta repertoires from roughly 600 donors and added high-resolution HLA genotyping to study TCR occurrence patterns. In an earlier analysis of over 550 of the donors, high-throughput TCR beta sequencing was used to judge whether each TCR beta V gene segment behaved as functional or pseudogenic. The number of typed donors differed by locus: roughly 629-640 for A, B, C, DRB1 and DQB1; approximately 540 for DQA1; around 610 for DPA1; and some 450 for DPB1. Every repertoire in the discovery cohort had been generated on one and the same sequencing platform. Rather than drawing on any new phenotypic data, the later analysis identified candidate immune exposures from TCR beta sequences and the way those sequences occurred across donors. A later genetic analysis used genome-wide SNP genotypes for about 60% of the roughly 700 donors, treating that subset as a discovery cohort. Donor age, sex, ethnicity and CMV serostatus were compiled alongside the repertoire data. The study aimed to test whether cataloging public T cell receptors could reveal signatures of past pathogen exposure. Besides the first cohort of some 670 subjects, a separate validation cohort made up of 120 or so different subjects was used. An early release that covered about 600 HLA-typed donors contained about 290 gigabases of sequencing data and tens of millions of unique TCR sequences. The study profiled the T cell repertoires of 666 subjects by immunosequencing and related them to cytomegalovirus serostatus. To predict cytomegalovirus infection status, the study combined high-throughput TCR immunosequencing, statistical association of individual TCRs with disease status, and machine learning. Of the 300 to 450 genotyped donors, approximately 82% fell in the genetic ancestry cluster associated with self-reported Caucasian donors. Both class I and class II loci were covered by HLA typing, at four-digit resolution. On average, 235,054 unique TCR beta nucleotide sequences were sequenced per donor among 398 genotyped donors of the cohort, with 15% to 20% of those sequences being non-productive. On the study overall, not on this receptor specifically: Strong co-occurrence of HLA alleles, especially DR and DQ, made assigning TCR associations to individual alleles difficult. The presence/absence analyses assumed that sequencing depth was roughly uniform across donors, and that assumption may not be true. A total of 164 TCR beta chains were listed by the study as associated with cytomegalovirus. Some 16 rarely observed V segments, including chromosome 9 orphons, were excluded from the earlier analysis of some 590 of the donors because counts were too low. Compared with the approximately 670-donor mean, donors in an Asian-associated ancestry cluster had fewer N-insertions in productive TCRs, according to a later genetic analysis. It was suggested by the authors that the approach could potentially be generalized to other disease states and immunological phenotypes. In a later genetic analysis, a missense DCLRE1C variant was associated with V-gene and J-gene trimming of TCR beta chains, and the association was replicated in an independent cohort. For the cohort, immune exposure information was limited to CMV serostatus. This cohort had only TCR beta chains sequenced, and the lack of alpha or paired-chain data limited which features could be detected. Correlated functional status among segregating V segments might reflect linkage disequilibrium, but an unknown experimental factor could not be ruled out. According to a later analysis, parvovirus B19, influenza, CMV and Epstein-Barr virus appeared linked to several top co-occurrence clusters. While some public TCRs were present in many individuals, most TCR sequences turned up only very rarely across donors. The 87-base-pair reads could not distinguish some IMGT-functional V segments, including TRBV6-2 and TRBV6-3, so those segments were excluded. Because HLA typing was unavailable for some donors at each locus, only the typed subset was used in association tests. In a later analysis, most CMV-associated TCR beta chains were found to appear HLA-restricted, with HLA associations seemingly driven largely by CMV exposure. A cluster of highly shared sequence variants was judged likely to represent a technical artifact of the sequencing pipeline. In a later analysis, HLA-associated TCR beta chains showed more clonal expansion and lower generation probabilities than non-associated chains that were equally common. In both the original and validation cohorts, the classifier was reported to diagnose cytomegalovirus status with high specificity and sensitivity. A later analysis associated 15,000 to 20,000 TCR beta sequences with specific HLA alleles at a false discovery rate of 0.05. An earlier analysis of around 540 of the donors showed that most TCR beta V segments appeared in productive rearrangements either about 87% or about 30% of the time, which broadly matched IMGT annotations. In a later analysis, the rate of TCR association differed among HLA loci, with DRB1 alleles having the most associated TCRs and HLA-C alleles having the fewest. A few of the identified cytomegalovirus-associated TCR beta chains were confirmed in vitro to be specific for cytomegalovirus antigens. A further reported finding was that TCR beta sequences accurately predicted the HLA-A and HLA-B alleles for most subjects in the first cohort.

The cohort consisted of more than 650 healthy bone marrow donors. Cohort members were all nominally healthy when sampled, although unrecorded immune exposures were likely present. The donor was CMV seropositive and belonged to the group of 250 to 300 seropositive cohort members. A peripheral blood sample was collected from each donor, and TCR beta sequencing was performed on peripheral blood mononuclear cells. Genomic DNA was extracted from the blood cell samples with the Qiagen DNeasy Blood Extraction Kit. Worth noting for this clone: Its antigen remains unidentified. No base quality values were provided; no much bigger clone lies one nucleotide off.

Library construction relied on the immunoSEQ multiplex PCR assay. A mixture of 60 forward primers for TCR Vbeta segments and 13 reverse primers for TCR Jbeta segments was used in the multiplex PCR. The CDR3 region of rearranged TCR beta genes was amplified from genomic DNA with a multiplex PCR assay. On the Illumina HiSeq System, the amplified TCR beta libraries were sequenced as 87-base-pair reads. The original methods were these. A later analysis counted approximately 74 million unique TCR beta chains across the 640 or so repertoires, and about 10 million of these chains were shared by at least two donors. Raw reads were error-corrected and collapsed into unique sequences by a nearest-neighbor algorithm in which closely related sequences were merged to remove PCR and sequencing errors. To assign V, D and J gene segments, CDR3 sequences were aligned to IMGT reference sequences. Each retained sequence needed at least a six-nucleotide match to both a V gene segment and a J gene segment. A rearrangement counted as productive if the CDR3 had no stop codons and remained in frame with V and J, and every other rearrangement counted as non-productive. Following IMGT convention, CDR3 was defined as the stretch from the second conserved V-encoded cysteine to the conserved J-encoded phenylalanine. Sequences without an unambiguous match to a single V gene segment were excluded from the earlier analysis of about 630 of the donors. An earlier analysis of approximately 590 of the donors classified V segments as functional when productive rearrangements were above 56.7% and as segregating when the standard deviation between donors was above 5%. A statistical classification framework was built for diagnosing cytomegalovirus status from the catalog of TCR beta chain sequences. V and J gene assignment, in a later analysis, came from comparing TCR nucleotide sequences with IMGT/GENE-DB human TR gene sequences. The TCRdist pipeline was used in a later analysis to assign CDR3 sequences and most-parsimonious VDJ recombination scenarios. In a later analysis, each TCR beta chain was defined by its CDR3 amino acid sequence together with its V-gene family, and reads without a unique V-gene family were excluded. In a later analysis, 500 to 700 highly shared, low-generation-probability nucleotide sequences were removed to address suspected cross-contamination and a sequencing artifact. For each public chain, a later analysis derived a clonal expansion index from normalized ranks of inferred template counts within each repertoire. In a later analysis, generation probabilities were computed with a VDJ recombination model fitted to out-of-frame rearrangements, and the resulting probabilities were checked against IGoR. In a later analysis, hypergeometric tests were used to score TCR-TCR, TCR-HLA and TCR-CMV co-occurrence, with a repertoire-size bias correction applied to TCR pairs. A later analysis estimated false discovery rates by permuting HLA or CMV assignments 20 times. In a later analysis, co-occurring TCRs were grouped using DBSCAN, with TCRdist sequence similarity added in when clustering inside HLA-allele-positive subsets. Repertoires with fewer than 30,000 or more than 120,000 public chains, plus five repertoires with anomalous nucleotide sharing, were excluded from co-occurrence clustering. TCRdb's version of the immuneACCESS table is confined to in-frame rearrangements and falls short of the full clone set. An unresolved V gene accounts for under half of the shortfall where checked; the remainder is of unknown origin. V and J calls plus clone size are reproduced from that table; the DNA served to infer D and trimming. The table for this sample lists approximately 200,000 clones; 79% of them were counted only once. Over 1.5% of the sample rests with the top ten.

From the germline V gene, CDR1 is SGHDT and CDR2 is YYEEEE. Trimming leaves V shorter by 4 bases and J shorter by 3 bases, with the junction holding 4 bases beyond the gene matches. The CDR3 starts with the cysteine, ends with the phenylalanine, and has 14 residues. Only CDR3 DNA remains: 42 bases, in frame from the first base. The rearranged chain carries TRBV5-6 and TRBJ1-2; TRBD1 aligns with 9 central bases. The sequencing sample was made of PBMCs. The clonotype comes from a girl under 18 in good health and CMV-seropositive. The CDR3 sequence is CASSTTGGDYGYTF. The sequence in DNA is TGTGCCAGCAGCACGACAGGGGGGGACTATGGCTACACCTTC.